One sample yielded the 22 T cell receptor beta chains listed below, sequenced in a study of early T cells in non-severe SARS-CoV-2 infection. Each CDR3 protein is one row after TCRdb ran MiXCR on the 5' RACE reads. The sample shows 37,000 or so distinct CDR3 sequences, 5.8% of them seen only once. Sequencing was done on a sample of whole blood. These TCRs come from an adult who was a healthcare worker with PCR-confirmed SARS-CoV-2 infection or an uninfected control (not recorded which).

This clonotype occurred many times. CDR3 coding DNA: TGTGCCAGCAGCTTAGTAGGGACTAGCGGCGGCACAGATACGCAGTATTTT. It is translated as CASSLVGTSGGTDTQYF. This rearrangement joins TRBV7-2 to TRBJ2-3; 11 positions agree with TRBD2. CDR3 length equals 17 residues. With V trimmed by 1 base and J by 1 base, 4 bases remained unmatched. Per germline, CDR1 SGHTA and CDR2 FQGNSA.

This clonotype was seen at least ten times. One end of the junction does not line up with germline, which may come from a read error. V gene TRBV9 combines with J gene TRBJ1-2; 7 nucleotides line up with TRBD1. Germline values: CDR1 SGDLS, CDR2 YYNGEE. The CDR3 consists of 15 residues. CDR3 DNA sequence: TGTGCCAGCAGCGTAGCTAGACAGGGAAACTGTGGCTACACCTTC. As protein: CASSVARQGNCGYTF.

This clonotype appeared a few times. The chain is built from TRBV7-2 and TRBJ2-1; D unresolved. The CDR3 runs to 13 residues. CDR1 SGHTA and CDR2 FQGNSA come from the germline V gene. Trimming pared 1 base from V and 10 bases from J, leaving 11 bases between. CDR3 nucleotide sequence: TGTGCCAGCAGCTTAGATCTGGCTCGGGAGCAGTTCTTC. Encoded protein: CASSLDLAREQFF.

V is TRBV20-1 and J is TRBJ2-1; 11 bases agree with TRBD1. CDR3 size: 15 residues. Per germline, CDR1 DFQATT and CDR2 SNEGSKA (reference sequence). Trimming cost V 5 bases and J 7 bases; bases outside gene matches: 10. DNA for the CDR3: TGCAGTGCTCATAAGGACAGGGGGCTAGGGAATGAGCAGTTCTTC. Amino acid sequence: CSAHKDRGLGNEQFF.

This clonotype is medium-sized. The chain employs TRBV20-1 and TRBJ2-1, with 8 bases aligning to TRBD2. Germline CDR1 is DFQATT and CDR2 is SNEGSKA (reference sequence). This CDR3 has 17 residues. The junction had 14 bases not matched to a gene; V was cut back by 1 base and J by 6 bases. The CDR3 nucleotides are TGCAGTGCTAGAGCCTTCTCGGGGAGCGGGAGCGCCAATGAGCAGTTCTTC. It is translated as CSARAFSGSGSANEQFF.

Many counts were recorded for this clonotype. This sequence joins TRBV13 and TRBJ2-1; no clear D. V shed 2 bases and J shed 5 bases, with 4 bases lying between them. CDR1 and CDR2 from the germline V gene are PRHDT and FYEKMQ (reference sequence). The CDR3 loop spans 12 amino acids. The CDR3 region is CASSLKDNEQFF. The CDR3 region has the DNA TGTGCCAGCAGCTTAAAAGACAATGAGCAGTTCTTC.

In this sample, this clonotype turned up many times. V gene TRBV7-8 combines with J gene TRBJ2-7, with unresolved D. Per the germline V gene, CDR1 is SGHVS and CDR2 is FQNEAQ. V lost 1 base to trimming and J lost 4 bases, with 11 bases between them. The CDR3 extends over 14 amino acids. Here the CDR3 DNA reads TGTGCCAGCAGCTTAGTTCCAGCTAGGTACGAGCAGTACTTC. Encoded protein: CASSLVPARYEQYF.

This clonotype was seen many times. The V and J genes are TRBV12-3 or TRBV12-4 and TRBJ1-1; D is perhaps TRBD1 (5 bases). This CDR3 region has 14 residues. V was trimmed by 3 bases and J by 5 bases, leaving 13 bases between them. CDR3 sequence reads: CASSFGARVTEAFF. The DNA of the CDR3 is TGTGCCAGCAGTTTCGGGGCTCGGGTAACTGAAGCTTTCTTT.

V and J are TRBV27 and TRBJ1-1; D is perhaps TRBD1 (5 bases). The CDR3 totals 15 residues. CDR1 is MNHEY, CDR2 SMNVEV, per germline (reference sequence). Trimming took off 4 bases at V and 1 base at J, with 13 bases between the two ends. CDR3 bases: TGTGCCAGCAGTTCCGCGGGACGGGCGAACACTGAAGCTTTCTTT. Amino acids: CASSSAGRANTEAFF.

The sample holds many counts of this clonotype. The chain carries TRBV20-1 and TRBJ1-5; no reliable D call. Trimming took 5 bases from V and 1 from J, leaving 12 bases between them. The CDR3 consists of 14 residues. The germline CDR1 and CDR2 sequences are DFQATT and SNEGSKA (reference sequence). CDR3 DNA: TGCAGTGCTGCGGACGCAGCGAGCAATCAGCCCCAGCATTTT. As protein: CSAADAASNQPQHF.

This clonotype was counted at least ten times. V gene TRBV14 combines with J gene TRBJ2-3; 8 bases agree with TRBD2. Unmatched junction bases numbered 7, after V lost 8 bases and J lost 3 bases. Germline CDR1 SGHDN, CDR2 FVKESK. The CDR3 runs to 14 residues. CDR3 nucleotide sequence: TGTGCCAGCGGATCGACGGGGGGGACAGATACGCAGTATTTT. Translating it yields CASGSTGGTDTQYF.

This clonotype was found many times. This chain connects TRBV5-1 to TRBJ2-5; weak D call: TRBD1 (7 bases). The CDR3 runs 15 residues. In germline, CDR1 is SGHRS, CDR2 YFSETQ. V was clipped by 3 bases and J by 5 bases, with 17 bases between them. CDR3 loop: CASSSRQGLRETQYF. For the CDR3, the DNA is TGCGCCAGCAGCTCAAGACAGGGACTCCGGGAGACCCAGTACTTC.

At least ten counts were recorded for this clonotype. V usage is TRBV4-3 and J usage is TRBJ2-4, with 10 bases matching TRBD2. The trim removed 0 bases at V and 6 bases at J, leaving 5 bases unmatched. In germline, CDR1 is LGHNA, CDR2 YSLEER. The CDR3 covers 16 residues. CDR3 amino acids: CASSQDLSGGVNIQYF. The CDR3 DNA is TGCGCCAGCAGCCAAGATCTCAGCGGGGGGGTAAACATTCAGTACTTC.

This clonotype was detected many times. This CDR3 is CASTTRQGDYEQYF. The CDR3 DNA reads as TGTGCCAGCACCACCCGACAGGGGGACTACGAGCAGTACTTC. This chain uses TRBV6-6 with TRBJ2-7; 9 nucleotides align to TRBD1. Germline V gene sequence: CDR1 MNHNY, CDR2 SVGAGI (reference sequence). The CDR3 is made up of 14 amino acids. V dropped 7 bases and J dropped 3; count of bases not matched to a gene: 7.

In its sample, this clonotype was seen many times. This chain links TRBV7-8 with TRBJ2-5; possibly TRBD2 for D (6 bases). V was pared by 4 bases and J by 3 bases, with 12 bases between. Germline V gene data show CDR1 as SGHVS and CDR2 as FQNEAQ. The CDR3 is 14 amino acids. CDR3 bases: TGTGCCAGCAGCTCCGTGGCTAGCGAAGAGACCCAGTACTTC. It encodes CASSSVASEETQYF.

This clonotype was seen repeatedly, ten times or more. The CDR3 here is CASSEGAGLGNEQFF. Written as DNA, the CDR3 is TGTGCCAGCAGTGAAGGAGCGGGACTAGGCAATGAGCAGTTCTTC. V usage is TRBV25-1 and J usage is TRBJ2-1, with 8 positions matching TRBD2. CDR1 and CDR2 from the germline V gene are MGHDK and SYGVNS. The J segment lost 6 bases and the V segment lost 2 bases, leaving 6 bases of the junction unmatched. The CDR3 is made up of 15 amino acids.

This clonotype came up a few times. The rearrangement links TRBV20-1 to TRBJ2-1; 8 nucleotides line up with TRBD2. The CDR3 runs 15 residues. Germline V gives CDR1 DFQATT, CDR2 SNEGSKA (reference sequence). Losses at the gene ends were 1 base for V and 5 bases for J; bases not matched to a gene: 7. CDR3 DNA: TGCAGTGCTAGAGTCTCCAGCGGGGGCAACAATGAGCAGTTCTTC. Translation: CSARVSSGGNNEQFF.

Ten or more counts support this clonotype. The rearrangement joins TRBV13 to TRBJ2-1; no reliable D call. This CDR3 region has 16 residues. V dropped 0 bases and J dropped 0 bases, with 9 bases sitting between them. CDR1 PRHDT and CDR2 FYEKMQ come from the germline V gene (reference sequence). The DNA for the CDR3 is TGTGCCAGCAGCTTAGGCCTCCAGAGCTCCTACAATGAGCAGTTCTTC. It translates to CASSLGLQSSYNEQFF.

This clonotype was recorded a few times. The chain joins TRBV10-3 to TRBJ2-4; possibly TRBD2 for D (6 bases). The CDR3 consists of 13 residues. Germline CDR1 ENHRY, CDR2 SYGVKD. V was shortened by 2 bases and J by 5 bases, with 7 bases between the two germline ends. The CDR3, as DNA: TGTGCCATCAGTGAGCCTAGCGAAAACATTCAGTACTTC. This gives the protein CAISEPSENIQYF.

Ten or more counts support this clonotype. This chain links TRBV18 with TRBJ1-6, with no clear D. Trimming removed 2 bases at V and 7 bases at J, with 9 bases between. The CDR3 is made up of 14 amino acids. The V gene's germline CDR1 is KGHSH and CDR2 LQKENI. In DNA form, the CDR3 reads TGTGCCAGCTCACCAGGGATGGGGAATTCACCCCTCCACTTT. It encodes CASSPGMGNSPLHF.

There are many counts of this clonotype. The gene calls are TRBV20-1 and TRBJ2-1; TRBD1 agrees at 7 bases. CDR3 length equals 14 residues. Germline V gives CDR1 DFQATT, CDR2 SNEGSKA (reference sequence). V lost 2 bases and J lost 10; bases outside the gene matches: 11. CDR3 sequence: CSARPTRQGAEQFF. The CDR3 DNA is TGCAGTGCTAGACCCACCCGACAGGGCGCAGAGCAGTTCTTC.

This clonotype was observed many times. The J gene is TRBJ2-1, the V gene TRBV7-3, with D hard to call. The CDR3 runs to 13 residues. Germline V CDR1 and CDR2: SGHTA, FQGTGA. V lost 0 bases and J lost 7, with 7 bases in between. The CDR3 sequence: CASSLTVRNEQFF. The CDR3 bases are TGTGCCAGCAGCTTAACTGTCCGAAATGAGCAGTTCTTC.